The 27 T cell receptor beta chains presented below share a single source sample, sequenced in a study of CD8 T cells in ankylosing spondylitis. In TCRdb, the 5' RACE reads were re-called with MiXCR into one record per CDR3 protein. Among some 130,000 distinct CDR3 sequences listed, about 7% were seen once. Sequencing was done on a sample of blood, either unsorted or a sorted T cell fraction (not recorded which). These TCRs come from a female donor with ankylosing spondylitis or in good health (not recorded which).

The table lists this clonotype with many counts. The J gene is TRBJ2-2, the V gene TRBV5-5; no reliable D call. This CDR3 contains 14 residues. Germline CDR1 is SGHKS and CDR2 is YYEKEE (reference sequence). V lost 2 bases, J lost 0 bases, and 5 bases lay in between. The CDR3 reads CASSLGTNTGELFF. CDR3 DNA: TGTGCCAGCAGCTTAGGAACGAACACCGGGGAGCTGTTTTTT.

This clonotype was detected many times. The rearrangement uses TRBV12-3 or TRBV12-4 and TRBJ1-2; D perhaps matches TRBD1 (5 bases). This CDR3 spans 15 amino acids. The V and J ends lost 1 base and 1 base respectively, with 10 bases between them. The CDR3 loop is CASSLGQGGNYGYTF. The CDR3 DNA is TGTGCCAGCAGTTTAGGTCAGGGAGGTAACTATGGCTACACCTTC.

This clonotype was picked up many times. The rearrangement joins TRBV7-9 to TRBJ1-2; D is uncertain. Germline loops: CDR1 SEHNR, CDR2 FQNEAQ (reference sequence). This CDR3 spans 13 amino acids. V was clipped by 4 bases and J by 1 base, with 7 bases between them. This CDR3 reads CASSSVINYGYTF. The DNA of the CDR3 is TGTGCCAGCAGCTCAGTCATTAACTATGGCTACACCTTC.

This clonotype was observed many times. This chain connects TRBV7-3 to TRBJ1-1; the D gene is possibly TRBD1 (5 bases). The CDR3 has 13 amino acids. Trimming pared 5 bases from V and 4 bases from J, leaving 11 bases between. CDR1 SGHTA and CDR2 FQGTGA come from the germline V gene. CDR3 bases: TGTGCCAGCAGCGGAAGGGGTTCCACTGAAGCTTTCTTT. Amino acids: CASSGRGSTEAFF.

The gene calls are TRBV7-2 and TRBJ2-7, with D uncertain. The CDR3 totals 14 residues. Trimming pared 1 base from V and 1 base from J, leaving 8 bases between. Germline assignment: CDR1 SGHTA and CDR2 FQGNSA. The CDR3 DNA follows: TGTGCCAGCAGCTTAGTGGCCCTTTCCTACGAGCAGTACTTC. As protein: CASSLVALSYEQYF.

This clonotype came up many times. The chain recombines TRBV7-8 with TRBJ2-1; the D gene could be TRBD1 or TRBD2 (5 bases each). This CDR3 has 13 amino acids. Germline CDR1 and CDR2: SGHVS and FQNEAQ. V was clipped by 3 bases and J by 9 bases, with 12 bases between them. CDR3 sequence: CASSFGLGTEQFF. The CDR3 nucleotides read TGTGCCAGCAGCTTTGGGCTAGGGACTGAGCAGTTCTTC.

This chain links TRBV28 with TRBJ2-2; no clear D gene. The CDR3 extends over 16 amino acids. Trimming left V 1 base short and J 2 bases short, with 11 bases between. Germline-derived CDR1 and CDR2 are MDHEN and SYDVKM. The CDR3 sequence is CASSLFGPRNTGELFF. Written as DNA, the CDR3 is TGTGCCAGCAGTTTATTTGGCCCCAGAAACACCGGGGAGCTGTTTTTT.

This clonotype was seen ten or more times. V usage is TRBV9 and J usage is TRBJ2-1; D is uncertain. The CDR3 loop spans 13 amino acids. CDR1 is SGDLS and CDR2 is YYNGEE in the germline V gene. Deletions cut 2 bases from V and 9 bases from J, with 12 bases between. CDR3 nucleotide sequence: TGTGCCAGCAGCGTTGGCGGTGGTGTTGAGCAGTTCTTC. It codes for CASSVGGGVEQFF.

In its sample, this clonotype was seen many times. The V and J genes are TRBV3-1 and TRBJ2-3; 8 bases match TRBD2. Germline V gives CDR1 LGHDT, CDR2 YNNKEL (reference sequence). The length of the CDR3 is 14 residues. The ends lost 3 bases at V and 2 bases at J; junction bases unmatched: 1. The CDR3 reads CASSQRGDTDTQYF. The CDR3 DNA reads as TGTGCCAGCAGCCAGCGGGGGGACACAGATACGCAGTATTTT.

The V and J genes are TRBV15 and TRBJ2-3, with 8 bases identical to TRBD1. V was pared by 2 bases and J by 2 bases, with 9 bases of the junction left unmatched. Germline CDR1 and CDR2: LNHNV and YYDKDF (reference sequence). The CDR3 sequence is 17 residues long. CDR3 DNA: TGTGCCACCAGCAGACGTCCGGGACAGGCGCTCACAGATACGCAGTATTTT. Amino acid sequence: CATSRRPGQALTDTQYF.

This clonotype was recorded at least ten times. This sequence joins TRBV27 and TRBJ2-1; D possibly corresponds to TRBD1 (8 bases). This CDR3 spans 13 amino acids. V lost 5 bases, J lost 9 bases, and 14 bases lay in between. Per the germline V gene, CDR1 is MNHEY and CDR2 is SMNVEV (reference sequence). The CDR3 sequence: CASSAYRGGEQFF. CDR3 bases: TGTGCCAGCAGTGCCTACAGGGGGGGTGAGCAGTTCTTC.

In the case of this clonotype: A read error is possible here, since a much larger clone lies one base away. The chain carries TRBV27 and TRBJ2-5; 7 bases align to TRBD1. The CDR3 length is 13 residues. Germline CDR1 is MNHEY and CDR2 is SMNVEV (reference sequence). The CDR3 is CAGSYSQGETQYF. The CDR3 nucleotides read TGTGCCGGCAGTTATTCACAGGGGGAGACCCAGTACTTC.

This clonotype was seen at least ten times. This rearrangement joins TRBV27 to TRBJ2-2; 7 positions match TRBD2. CDR3 length equals 16 residues. Germline V gene lookup returns CDR1 MNHEY and CDR2 SMNVEV (reference sequence). V lost 6 bases to trimming and J lost 2 bases; unmatched junction nucleotides: 9. This chain's CDR3 is CASRTGTNLNTGELFF. For the CDR3, the DNA is TGTGCCAGCAGAACCGGGACTAACCTTAACACCGGGGAGCTGTTTTTT.

This clonotype was counted ten times or more. The chain uses TRBV7-8 and TRBJ2-2, with a possible D match to TRBD2 (5 bases). In germline, CDR1 is SGHVS, CDR2 FQNEAQ. V was shortened by 4 bases and J by 5 bases, with 11 bases between the two germline ends. CDR3 size: 14 residues. CDR3: CASSSGLGTGELFF. CDR3 DNA sequence: TGTGCCAGCAGCTCCGGACTGGGGACCGGGGAGCTGTTTTTT.

This clonotype was found a few times. J is TRBJ1-5 and V is TRBV4-1; D unclear. The germline V gene has CDR1 MGHRA and CDR2 YSYEKL. V shed 0 bases and J shed 1 base, with 10 bases lying between them. This CDR3 spans 16 amino acids. The CDR3: CASSQDGVRSNQPQHF. The CDR3 coding sequence is TGCGCCAGCAGCCAAGATGGGGTTAGGAGCAATCAGCCCCAGCATTTT.

Ten or more counts support this clonotype. The V gene is TRBV7-6, the J gene TRBJ2-3; 10 bases match TRBD2. Per germline, CDR1 SGHVS and CDR2 FNYEAQ. CDR3 length: 15 residues. Trimming at V came to 2 bases and at J to 6 bases, leaving 5 bases not matched to a gene. The CDR3 DNA sequence: TGTGCCAGCAGCTTAAGCGGGGGGGCCTTTGATACGCAGTATTTT. Translating it yields CASSLSGGAFDTQYF.

This clonotype has only a few counts. This chain links TRBV30 with TRBJ2-4, with 7 bases aligning to TRBD1. The J segment lost 3 bases and the V segment lost 0 bases, leaving 5 bases of the junction unmatched. In germline, CDR1 is GTSNPN, CDR2 SVGIG (reference sequence). CDR3 length: 15 amino acids. CDR3 amino acids: CAWSVGQGDKNIQYF. The CDR3 DNA follows: TGTGCCTGGAGTGTAGGGCAGGGGGACAAAAACATTCAGTACTTC. The full variable domain, its missing parts supplied by reference TRBV30 and TRBJ2-4, is SQTIHQWPATLVQPVGSPLSLECTVEGTSNPNLYWYRQAAGRGLQLLFYSVGIGQISSEVPQNLSASRPQDRQFILSSKKLLLSDSGFYLCAWSVGQGDKNIQYFGAGTRLSVL.

The chain couples TRBV20-1 to TRBJ1-2; the match to TRBD1 covers 8 bases. Trimming cost V 8 bases and J 4 bases; bases outside gene matches: 21. The CDR3 is 17 residues long. Looked up from germline, CDR1 is DFQATT and CDR2 is SNEGSKA (reference sequence). The CDR3 reads CSFGGQAPGQEAYGYTF. The CDR3, as DNA: TGCAGTTTCGGTGGGCAGGCTCCGGGACAGGAGGCCTATGGCTACACCTTC.

This clonotype was observed many times. V gene TRBV2 combines with J gene TRBJ1-1; 10 bases map to TRBD1. The ends lost 5 bases at V and 6 bases at J; junction bases unmatched: 12. The CDR3 loop spans 16 amino acids. CDR1 is SNHLY, CDR2 FYNNEI, per germline. Here the CDR3 reads CASSTRSPGQGSEAFF. The CDR3 DNA follows: TGTGCCAGCAGTACTCGCTCCCCGGGACAGGGGTCTGAAGCTTTCTTT.

This clonotype was found many times. The chain joins TRBV12-3 or TRBV12-4 to TRBJ2-2; D tentatively reads TRBD1 or TRBD2 (5 bases each). This CDR3 has 14 residues. V was pared by 4 bases and J by 5 bases, with 11 bases between. DNA of the CDR3: TGTGCCAGCAGTTCCGGGACGCGTACCGGGGAGCTGTTTTTT. This codes for CASSSGTRTGELFF.

At least ten counts were recorded for this clonotype. V gene TRBV28 combines with J gene TRBJ1-5, with D possibly matching TRBD1 (6 bases). V shed 7 bases and J shed 5 bases, with 15 bases lying between them. CDR1 and CDR2 from the germline V gene are MDHEN and SYDVKM. This CDR3 region has 14 residues. CDR3: CASTQGGVDQPQHF. CDR3 nucleotides: TGTGCCAGCACCCAAGGGGGGGTAGATCAGCCCCAGCATTTT. The variable domain in full, with the rest retrieved from reference TRBV28 and TRBJ1-5, is DVKVTQSSRYLVKRTGEKVFLECVQDMDHENMFWYRQDPGLGLRLIYFSYDVKMKEKGDIPEGYSVSREKKERFSLILESASTNQTSMYLCASTQGGVDQPQHFGDGTRLSIL.

As to this clonotype: A much larger clone differs by one base, so this may be a read error. V is TRBV7-3 and J is TRBJ1-2, with TRBD1 matching 7 bases. Germline V gene lookup returns CDR1 SGHTA and CDR2 FQGTGA. There are 16 residues in the CDR3. CDR3 amino acids: CASSFGTATSNHGYTF. Written as DNA, the CDR3 is TGTGCCAGCAGCTTCGGGACAGCTACTTCTAACCATGGCTACACCTTC.

This clonotype occurred many times. The chain recombines TRBV3-1 with TRBJ2-3; D remains unclear. Germline V lookup: CDR1 LGHDT, CDR2 YNNKEL (reference sequence). CDR3 size: 12 residues. V was cut by 1 base and J by 8 bases, with 7 bases left in between. The CDR3 protein is CASSQVERTQYF. The CDR3 region has the DNA TGTGCCAGCAGCCAAGTAGAGCGTACGCAGTATTTT.

This clonotype was counted at least ten times. The J gene is TRBJ2-3, the V gene TRBV7-2; a weak D match, TRBD2 (5 bases). The ends were cut back, 10 bases at V and 1 base at J, with 15 bases in the middle. The CDR3 is made up of 14 amino acids. Germline V gene lookup returns CDR1 SGHTA and CDR2 FQGNSA. As DNA, the CDR3 is TGTGCCACGAAAAGCCCCGGGGGCACAGATACGCAGTATTTT. Encoded protein: CATKSPGGTDTQYF.

This clonotype appeared many times. This chain connects TRBV25-1 to TRBJ2-3, with D tentatively TRBD2 (5 bases). The CDR3 extends over 14 amino acids. Trimming stripped 7 bases from V and 1 base from J, with 12 bases between. Germline loops: CDR1 MGHDK, CDR2 SYGVNS. As DNA, the CDR3 is TGTGCCAGCATTCCTAAGGGAGGCACAGATACGCAGTATTTT. Translating it yields CASIPKGGTDTQYF.

This clonotype was seen repeatedly, ten times or more. The V gene is TRBV7-9, the J gene TRBJ2-2; 9 bases fit TRBD1. In germline, CDR1 is SEHNR, CDR2 FQNEAQ (reference sequence). The CDR3 is 13 amino acids. The junction had 1 base not matched to a gene; V was cut back by 5 bases and J by 6 bases. CDR3 in DNA: TGTGCCAGCAGCCGGACAGGGGCCGGGGAGCTGTTTTTT. Translated: CASSRTGAGELFF.

This clonotype was seen repeatedly, ten times or more. V is TRBV12-3 or TRBV12-4 and J is TRBJ1-1; D remains unclear. Trimming removed 5 bases from V and 3 bases from J, with 7 bases in between. There are 12 residues in the CDR3. CDR3 sequence (DNA): TGTGCCAGCAGTAACCGGGACACTGAAGCTTTCTTT. Translated, it gives CASSNRDTEAFF.